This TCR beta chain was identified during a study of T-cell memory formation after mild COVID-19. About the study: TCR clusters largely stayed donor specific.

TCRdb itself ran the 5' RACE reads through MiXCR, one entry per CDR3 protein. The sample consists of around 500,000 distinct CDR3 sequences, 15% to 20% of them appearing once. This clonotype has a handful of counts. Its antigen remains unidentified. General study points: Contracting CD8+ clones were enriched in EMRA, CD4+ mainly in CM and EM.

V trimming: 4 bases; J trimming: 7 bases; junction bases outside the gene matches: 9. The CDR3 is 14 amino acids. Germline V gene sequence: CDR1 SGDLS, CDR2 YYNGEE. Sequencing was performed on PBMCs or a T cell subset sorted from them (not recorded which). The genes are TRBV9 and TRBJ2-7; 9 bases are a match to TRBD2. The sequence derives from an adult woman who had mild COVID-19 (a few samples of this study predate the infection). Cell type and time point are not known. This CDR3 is CASSPGPSGAEQYF. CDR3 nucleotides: TGTGCCAGCAGCCCAGGTCCTAGCGGGGCGGAGCAGTACTTC. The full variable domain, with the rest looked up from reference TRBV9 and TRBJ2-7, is DSGVTQTPKHLITATGQRVTLRCSPRSGDLSVYWYQQSLDQGLQFLIQYYNGEERAKGNILERFSAQQFPDLHSELNLSSLELGDSALYFCASSPGPSGAEQYFGPGTRLTVT.